This entry lists 28 T cell receptor beta chains sequenced from one sample in a study of cytomegalovirus exposure and HLA in healthy donors. PCR employed 60 Vbeta and 13 Jbeta primers. Some clones are missing from TCRdb's copy, which holds only in-frame ones; the method was immunoSEQ multiplex PCR. The repertoire table contains 100,000 to 150,000 clones. The source material was PBMCs. Receptors were obtained from a man aged 30 to 45 in good health and CMV-seronegative.

The chain carries TRBV28 and TRBJ1-6; TRBD1 agrees at 8 bases. The CDR3 extends over 14 amino acids. Germline V gene data show CDR1 as MDHEN and CDR2 as SYDVKM. Germline trimming cut 6 bases from V and 7 bases from J; bases unmatched to any gene: 5. The CDR3 DNA sequence: TGTGCCAGCAGCCCGGACAGGGAGAATTCACCCCTCCACTTT. It specifies CASSPDRENSPLHF.

The CDR3 nucleotides read TGCGCCAGCAGCTTGGGGGACAGGGGCGAGCAGTACTTC. Its protein is CASSLGDRGEQYF. The J gene is TRBJ2-7, the V gene TRBV5-1; TRBD1 aligns across 10 bases. The germline gives CDR1 SGHRS, CDR2 YFSETQ. The CDR3 sequence is 13 residues long. J was trimmed by 6 bases and V by 0 bases; bases with no gene match: 0.

This sequence joins TRBV7-3 and TRBJ2-2, with 10 bases identical to TRBD2. Germline CDR1 reads SGHTA; CDR2 reads FQGTGA. The V segment lost 4 bases and the J segment 4 bases; nucleotides outside the gene matches: 3. This CDR3 comprises 15 residues. The CDR3 DNA reads as TGTGCCAGCAGCTATAGCGGGAGGTCCACCGGGGAGCTGTTTTTT. Translating it yields CASSYSGRSTGELFF.

As regards this clone: Other DNA sequences in the same sample also yield this CDR3. The chain recombines TRBV5-1 with TRBJ2-5; 11 positions match TRBD1. Germline values: CDR1 SGHRS, CDR2 YFSETQ. With V trimmed by 0 bases and J by 4 bases, 2 bases remained unmatched. The CDR3 covers 15 residues. CDR3 in DNA: TGCGCCAGCAGCTTGGCCGGGACAGGGGGAGAGACCCAGTACTTC. This sequence encodes CASSLAGTGGETQYF.

The V and J genes are TRBV19 and TRBJ1-1; 8 bases line up with TRBD1. The CDR3 spans 14 residues. Germline CDR1 LNHDA, CDR2 SQIVND (reference sequence). V shed 4 bases and J 5 bases; nucleotides not matched to a gene: 6. The CDR3 protein is CASSTQGAGTEAFF. The DNA of the CDR3 is TGTGCCAGTAGTACGCAGGGGGCCGGGACTGAAGCTTTCTTT.

The chain combines TRBV7-2 with TRBJ1-3; D gene unclear. The germline V gene has CDR1 SGHTA and CDR2 FQGNSA. This CDR3 contains 15 residues. V lost 1 base to trimming and J lost 0 bases, with 7 bases between them. CDR3 loop: CASSLDTASGNTIYF. CDR3 bases: TGTGCCAGCAGCTTAGACACAGCCTCTGGAAACACCATATATTTT.

The gene calls are TRBV6-5 and TRBJ2-7, with 8 positions matching TRBD1. CDR3 size: 14 residues. J lost 0 bases, V lost 6 bases, and 4 bases had no gene match. Germline CDR1 is MNHEY and CDR2 is SVGAGI. CDR3 sequence (DNA): TGTGCCAGCAGCTACGGACAGGGCTCCTACGAGCAGTACTTC. This sequence encodes CASSYGQGSYEQYF.

The J gene is TRBJ2-3, the V gene TRBV7-7; 9 positions agree with TRBD1. This CDR3 has 16 residues. Unmatched junction bases numbered 9, after V lost 5 bases and J lost 3 bases. Per germline, CDR1 SSHAT and CDR2 FNYEAQ (reference sequence). The CDR3 bases are TGTGCCAGCAGCCCTCGACCGGGACAGGGTACAGATACGCAGTATTTT. The encoded protein is CASSPRPGQGTDTQYF.

The chain is built from TRBV6-1 and TRBJ1-1, with 8 bases identical to TRBD1. The germline gives CDR1 MNHNS, CDR2 SASEGT. Trimming at V came to 3 bases and at J to 5 bases, leaving 8 bases not matched to a gene. The CDR3 consists of 15 residues. CDR3 in DNA: TGTGCCAGCAGTGATATCGACAGGACAGGGACTGAAGCTTTCTTT. This sequence encodes CASSDIDRTGTEAFF.

The chain is built from TRBV2 and TRBJ2-5, with unresolved D. The end of the DNA is better explained by TRBJ2-7, so the J call may be wrong. Germline CDR1 is SNHLY and CDR2 is FYNNEI. The CDR3 covers 12 residues. The CDR3 DNA is TGTGCCAGCAGTGTATTCCCCAACGAGCAGTACTTC. It encodes CASSVFPNEQYF.

The chain combines TRBV2 with TRBJ2-7, with 7 bases lining up with TRBD1. The germline CDR1 and CDR2 sequences are SNHLY and FYNNEI. This CDR3 comprises 15 residues. After removal of 4 bases from V and 2 bases from J, the junction contained 8 bases not matched to a gene. The DNA of the CDR3 is TGTGCCAGCAGTGCCGAGACAGGGCCAGCCTACGAGCAGTACTTC. This sequence encodes CASSAETGPAYEQYF. The complete variable domain, with remaining parts taken from reference TRBV2 and TRBJ2-7, reads EPEVTQTPSHQVTQMGQEVILRCVPISNHLYFYWYRQILGQKVEFLVSFYNNEISEKSEIFDDQFSVERPDGSNFTLKIRSTKLEDSAMYFCASSAETGPAYEQYFGPGTRLTVT.

This sequence joins TRBV5-1 and TRBJ2-3; 7 bases are shared with TRBD2. CDR3 length equals 15 residues. CDR1 SGHRS and CDR2 YFSETQ come from the germline V gene. V lost 5 bases and J lost 0; bases outside the gene matches: 6. This CDR3 reads CASRVDSGSTDTQYF. Written as DNA, the CDR3 is TGCGCCAGCAGGGTCGATAGCGGGAGCACAGATACGCAGTATTTT.

V usage is TRBV19 and J usage is TRBJ1-2; D gene uncertain. This CDR3 comprises 16 residues. V was trimmed by 7 bases and J by 8 bases, leaving 26 bases between them. CDR1 and CDR2 from the germline V gene are LNHDA and SQIVND (reference sequence). CDR3: CASTRPGYSLPVGYTF. CDR3 DNA sequence: TGTGCCAGTACCAGACCCGGGTATTCTCTCCCGGTGGGCTACACCTTC.

The chain combines TRBV29-1 with TRBJ2-2; 12 nucleotides agree with TRBD2. Germline CDR1 and CDR2: SQVTM and ANQGSEA. V gave up 5 bases and J gave up 5 bases; unmatched junction bases: 12. This CDR3 is 17 amino acids long. The CDR3 loop reads CSVSGTSGSEGTGELFF. CDR3 coding DNA: TGCAGCGTTTCCGGGACTAGCGGGTCAGAGGGGACCGGGGAGCTGTTTTTT.

This CDR3 reads CASSVPRGQGQPQHF. CDR3 coding DNA: TGTGCCAGCAGCGTCCCCAGGGGGCAAGGTCAGCCCCAGCATTTT. The J gene is TRBJ1-5, the V gene TRBV2, with 8 bases lining up with TRBD1. In germline, CDR1 is SNHLY, CDR2 FYNNEI. The V gene end was trimmed by 6 bases and the J gene end by 6 bases; junction bases not matched to a gene: 10. The CDR3 runs to 15 residues.

The chain links TRBV27 to TRBJ1-4; D perhaps matches TRBD1 (5 bases). CDR1 is MNHEY, CDR2 SMNVEV, per germline (reference sequence). V was trimmed by 4 bases and J by 4 bases, leaving 10 bases between them. The CDR3 is 14 amino acids. CDR3 region: CASSSQGLNEKLFF. The DNA of the CDR3 is TGTGCCAGCAGTTCCCAGGGACTTAATGAAAAACTGTTTTTT. Full variable domain (outside the CDR3, taken from reference TRBV27 and TRBJ1-4): EAQVTQNPRYLITVTGKKLTVTCSQNMNHEYMSWYRQDPGLGLRQIYYSMNVEVTDKGDVPEGYKVSRKEKRNFPLILESPSPNQTSLYFCASSSQGLNEKLFFGSGTQLSVL.

This chain's CDR3 is CASSPNSRELFF. The DNA for the CDR3 is TGTGCCAGCAGCCCTAACTCCCGGGAGCTGTTTTTT. V is TRBV7-3 and J is TRBJ2-2; no clear D gene. The V end lost 5 bases, the J end lost 9 bases, and 10 bases lay between the germline ends. The CDR3 loop spans 12 amino acids. CDR1 SGHTA and CDR2 FQGTGA come from the germline V gene.

The rearrangement joins TRBV19 to TRBJ2-7; 14 positions match TRBD2. With 8 bases clipped from V and 3 bases from J, the junction kept 0 bases outside the gene matches. The CDR3 covers 13 residues. From germline, CDR1 is LNHDA and CDR2 SQIVND (reference sequence). The DNA of the CDR3 is TGTGCCAGTGGGACTAGCGGGAGCTACGAGCAGTACTTC. Translation gives CASGTSGSYEQYF.

The rearrangement links TRBV11-3 to TRBJ2-7; 8 bases map to TRBD2. Losses at the gene ends were 5 bases for V and 3 bases for J; bases not matched to a gene: 9. The CDR3 consists of 15 residues. Germline V CDR1 and CDR2: SGHNT, YENEEA. CDR3 sequence reads: CASSPGTSGNYEQYF. In DNA, the CDR3 is TGTGCCAGCAGCCCCGGGACTAGTGGTAACTACGAGCAGTACTTC.

This chain connects TRBV11-2 to TRBJ2-1; 11 bases agree with TRBD2. Germline values: CDR1 SGHAT, CDR2 FQNNGV. This CDR3 has 17 amino acids. V was clipped by 3 bases and J by 5 bases; unmatched bases: 9. Written as DNA, the CDR3 is TGTGCCAGCAGCTTCAAAGTAGCGGGAGGGCCAGACAATGAGCAGTTCTTC. Its translation is CASSFKVAGGPDNEQFF.

The chain links TRBV28 to TRBJ2-2; 10 bases agree with TRBD2. Germline V gene data show CDR1 as MDHEN and CDR2 as SYDVKM. J was trimmed by 4 bases and V by 5 bases; bases with no gene match: 7. There are 16 residues in the CDR3. The CDR3 region has the DNA TGTGCCAGCAGTCTCCCCGCTAGCGGGAGCACCGGGGAGCTGTTTTTT. Translating gives CASSLPASGSTGELFF.

The chain carries TRBV19 and TRBJ1-6; the match to TRBD1 covers 7 bases. Trimming at V came to 5 bases and at J to 5 bases, leaving 12 bases not matched to a gene. The CDR3 is 17 residues long. In germline, CDR1 is LNHDA, CDR2 SQIVND (reference sequence). The CDR3: CASSVGYRDRDNSPLHF. As DNA, the CDR3 is TGTGCCAGTAGTGTCGGCTACCGGGACAGAGATAATTCACCCCTCCACTTT.

The chain joins TRBV15 to TRBJ2-7; 9 nucleotides match TRBD1. Germline V gives CDR1 LNHNV, CDR2 YYDKDF (reference sequence). The CDR3 is 15 amino acids. Germline trimming cut 1 base from V and 3 bases from J; bases unmatched to any gene: 4. The CDR3 loop is CATSRGGTGRYEQYF. In DNA, the CDR3 is TGTGCCACCAGCAGAGGTGGGACAGGGCGCTACGAGCAGTACTTC.

The V and J genes are TRBV7-9 and TRBJ1-2, with D unclear. CDR1 SEHNR and CDR2 FQNEAQ come from the germline V gene (reference sequence). The length of the CDR3 is 17 residues. V was shortened by 4 bases and J by 3 bases, with 21 bases between the two germline ends. CDR3 nucleotides: TGTGCCAGCAGCTATCTTTCGTTTGGTAGCCGGGACTATGGCTACACCTTC. Translated: CASSYLSFGSRDYGYTF.

V usage is TRBV19 and J usage is TRBJ1-2; D possibly corresponds to TRBD1 (5 bases). Germline assignment: CDR1 LNHDA and CDR2 SQIVND (reference sequence). This CDR3 has 16 amino acids. With 5 bases removed from V and 4 bases from J, the gap between germline ends came to 20 bases. CDR3 DNA: TGTGCCAGTAGTCCCCCTTCGGCGACAGACTTCTATGGCTACACCTTC. Its translation is CASSPPSATDFYGYTF.

As concerns this clone: At one end, the junction sequence differs from germline, possibly due to a read error. This chain connects TRBV7-7 to TRBJ1-1; no clear D gene. CDR3 length: 13 amino acids. Germline V gene lookup returns CDR1 SSHAT and CDR2 FNYEAQ (reference sequence). The chain's CDR3 is CASSSDMNTEAFF. The CDR3 nucleotides read TGTGCTAGCAGCTCCGACATGAACACTGAAGCTTTCTTT.

The chain is built from TRBV4-1 and TRBJ1-2; TRBD1 matches 9 bases. V was pared by 0 bases and J by 8 bases, with 7 bases of the junction left unmatched. Germline lookup yields CDR1 MGHRA and CDR2 YSYEKL. The CDR3 has 15 residues. The CDR3 sequence is CASSQDPGQGRGYTF. The CDR3 DNA sequence: TGCGCCAGCAGCCAAGACCCGGGACAGGGCCGCGGCTACACCTTC.

J is TRBJ2-7 and V is TRBV6-1; no clear D gene. This CDR3 has 12 residues. Trimming shortened V by 11 bases and J by 2 bases, and 13 bases separated the two germline ends. CDR1 is MNHNS, CDR2 SASEGT, per germline. The CDR3 DNA reads as TGTGCCGTCCCCGACACCGCCTACGAGCAGTACTTC. Its protein is CAVPDTAYEQYF.